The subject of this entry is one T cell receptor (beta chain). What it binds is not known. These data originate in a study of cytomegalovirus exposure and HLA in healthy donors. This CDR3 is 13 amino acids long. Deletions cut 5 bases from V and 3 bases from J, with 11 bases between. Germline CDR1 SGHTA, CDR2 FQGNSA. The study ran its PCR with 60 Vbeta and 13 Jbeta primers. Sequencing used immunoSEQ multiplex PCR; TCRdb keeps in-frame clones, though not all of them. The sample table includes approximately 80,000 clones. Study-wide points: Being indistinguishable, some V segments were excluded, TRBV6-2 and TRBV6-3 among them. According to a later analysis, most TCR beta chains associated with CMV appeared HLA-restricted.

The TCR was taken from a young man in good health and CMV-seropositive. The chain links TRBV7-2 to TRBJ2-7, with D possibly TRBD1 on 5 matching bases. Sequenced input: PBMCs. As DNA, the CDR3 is TGTGCCAGCAGCCCTCACAGGAACTACGAGCAGTACTTC. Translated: CASSPHRNYEQYF.